This T cell receptor beta chain was observed in a study of chemoradiotherapy in HPV16-positive cancers. Whole-study results and caveats: Candidate HPV-specific clones and E7-related TCR motifs grew in tumor during treatment.

The CDR3 is 16 residues long. V lost 5 bases and J 7 bases, leaving 20 bases between the germline ends. Per the germline V gene, CDR1 is MNHNY and CDR2 is SVGAGI (reference sequence). Profiling relied on immunoSEQ multiplex PCR, and the TCRdb table lists in-frame clones only, not all of them. Of more than 6,000 clones in the sample, about 88% were seen once. As for this clone: Its target is unknown.

The TCR comes from a human donor with HPV-associated anogenital cancer. The chain carries TRBV6-6 and TRBJ1-4, with D perhaps TRBD1 (6 bases). Here the sequenced sample was tumor tissue, taken from a patient who underwent chemoradiotherapy. The CDR3 nucleotides are TGTGCCAGCAGTCCCGTAGGTGGGGGGGGCTCTGAAAAACTGTTTTTT. It translates to CASSPVGGGGSEKLFF.